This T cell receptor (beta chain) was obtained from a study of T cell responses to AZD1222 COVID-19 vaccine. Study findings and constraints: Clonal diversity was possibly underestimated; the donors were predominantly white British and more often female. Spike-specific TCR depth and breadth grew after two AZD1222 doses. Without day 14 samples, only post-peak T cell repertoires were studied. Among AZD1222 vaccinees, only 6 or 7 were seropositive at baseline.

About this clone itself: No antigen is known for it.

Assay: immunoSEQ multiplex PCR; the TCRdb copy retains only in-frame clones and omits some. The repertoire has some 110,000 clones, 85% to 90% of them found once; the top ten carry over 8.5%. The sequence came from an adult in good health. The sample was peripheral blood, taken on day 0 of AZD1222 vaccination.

The CDR3 loop is CASSLRTGAGGYTF. The CDR3 DNA reads TGTGCCAGCAGTTTACGTACGGGGGCGGGTGGCTACACCTTC. The chain employs TRBV28 and TRBJ1-2; a weak D match, TRBD1 (6 bases). The CDR3 length is 14 residues. Trimming left V 2 bases short and J 7 bases short, with 14 bases between. CDR1 is MDHEN, CDR2 SYDVKM, per germline.